The rows below give T cell receptor beta chains drawn from one sample of a study of Ad26.COV2.S vaccination and SARS-CoV-2 variants. Clones were read by immunoSEQ multiplex PCR, and TCRdb kept only the in-frame ones, dropping some. The sample has about 420,000 clones, 70% to 90% seen once. Sequencing was performed on peripheral blood, taken in a trial of Ad26.COV2.S vaccine versus placebo. The receptors shown here come from a person between 18 and 60 years old who received the Ad26.COV2.S COVID-19 vaccine or a placebo. Both conserved end residues are part of each CDR3. A D gene is named only where the DNA matches it firmly. Only part of the rows carry a size: once, few, many, or a class if the clone is expanded.

v_gene: TRBV30
j_gene: TRBJ2-2
abundance: .
d_gene: TRBD1
CDR3aa: CAWSVDRGELGELFF
CDR3nt: TGTGCCTGGAGTGTAGACAGGGGGGAGTTGGGGGAGCTGTTTTTT

v_gene: TRBV27
j_gene: TRBJ2-7
abundance: .
d_gene: .
CDR3aa: CASSSPYEQYF
CDR3nt: TGTGCCAGCAGTTCCCCCTACGAGCAGTACTTC

v_gene: TRBV6-2/TRBV6-3
j_gene: TRBJ2-3
abundance: .
d_gene: TRBD2
CDR3aa: CASSYSASGGFTDTQYF
CDR3nt: TGTGCCAGCAGTTACTCGGCCAGCGGGGGATTCACAGATACGCAGTATTTT

v_gene: TRBV28
j_gene: TRBJ2-1
abundance: .
d_gene: .
CDR3aa: CASSPRGAQFF
CDR3nt: TGTGCCAGCAGCCCGAGGGGGGCGCAGTTCTTC

v_gene: TRBV6-2/TRBV6-3
j_gene: TRBJ2-4
abundance: .
d_gene: .
CDR3aa: CASSRRAKNIQYF
CDR3nt: TGTGCCAGCAGTAGGAGAGCCAAAAACATTCAGTACTTC

v_gene: TRBV4-2
j_gene: TRBJ2-4
abundance: .
d_gene: .
CDR3aa: CASNTLAGNAIQYF
CDR3nt: TGTGCCAGCAACACCTTGGCGGGGAACGCCATTCAGTACTTC

v_gene: TRBV4-1
j_gene: TRBJ1-1
abundance: .
d_gene: .
CDR3aa: CASSQGQQMNTEAFF
CDR3nt: TGCGCCAGCAGCCAAGGGCAGCAAATGAACACTGAAGCTTTCTTT

v_gene: TRBV7-6
j_gene: TRBJ2-5
abundance: .
d_gene: TRBD2
CDR3aa: CASSPGGGMYQETQYF
CDR3nt: TGTGCCAGCAGCCCTGGGGGAGGGATGTACCAAGAGACCCAGTACTTC

v_gene: TRBV12-3/TRBV12-4
j_gene: TRBJ2-3
abundance: .
d_gene: .
CDR3aa: CASSLATDRTQYF
CDR3nt: TGTGCCAGCAGTTTAGCGACGGATAGGACGCAGTATTTT

v_gene: TRBV28
j_gene: TRBJ1-1
abundance: .
d_gene: TRBD1
CDR3aa: CASSWAGGPNTEAFF
CDR3nt: TGTGCCAGCAGTTGGGCAGGGGGACCGAACACTGAAGCTTTCTTT

v_gene: TRBV3-1/TRBV3-2
j_gene: TRBJ1-1
abundance: .
d_gene: .
CDR3aa: CASSQVAVYTEAFF
CDR3nt: TGTGCCAGCAGCCAAGTAGCCGTATACACTGAAGCTTTCTTT

v_gene: TRBV7-9
j_gene: TRBJ2-1
abundance: once
d_gene: TRBD1
CDR3aa: CASSPGGSRNEQFF
CDR3nt: TGTGCCAGCAGCCCAGGGGGCAGCCGCAATGAGCAGTTCTTC

v_gene: TRBV28
j_gene: TRBJ1-4
abundance: few
d_gene: .
CDR3aa: CASSEREKLFF
CDR3nt: TGTGCCAGCTCAGAGAGGGAAAAACTGTTTTTT

v_gene: TRBV6-6
j_gene: TRBJ2-5
abundance: .
d_gene: .
CDR3aa: CASSYAIQDLQETQYF
CDR3nt: TGTGCCAGCAGTTACGCCATACAGGACCTCCAAGAGACCCAGTACTTC